These T cell receptor beta chains were read from a single sample in a study of human T cells and chemical hapten exposure. TCRdb itself ran the RACE reads through MiXCR, one entry per CDR3 protein. The table includes about 84,000 distinct CDR3 sequences, around 9.6% detected once. Sample: whole blood, taken in connection with sensitization to the hapten diphenylcyclopropenone (DPC). All receptors derive from a woman aged 25-40 years with alopecia areata. Some clones in this sample may be carry-over from other donors' samples. Both conserved end residues are part of each CDR3. A D gene is named only where the DNA matches it firmly. Clone size appears in some rows only: once, few, many, or a class for an expanded clone.

clone_size	v_call	j_call	d_call	cdr3_nt	cdr3_aa
few	TRBV28	TRBJ2-2	.	TGTGCCAGCCAAAACCCCGGGGAGCTGTTTTTT	CASQNPGELFF
many	TRBV5-5	TRBJ1-2	.	TGTGCCAGCAGCTTGACGGAGCTCGCTAACTATGGCTACACCTTC	CASSLTELANYGYTF
.	TRBV11-2	TRBJ2-7	.	TGTGCCAGCAGCTTCGCCGTCTCTCGGTCCTACGAGCAGTACTTC	CASSFAVSRSYEQYF
many	TRBV6-5	TRBJ2-1	.	TGTGCCAGCAGTTCCGGACAGGGAGGGAGCAATGAGCAGTTCTTC	CASSSGQGGSNEQFF
.	TRBV2	TRBJ2-5	.	TGTGCCAGCAAAGGAGGGACCAAAGAGACCCAGTACTTC	CASKGGTKETQYF
.	TRBV28	TRBJ2-7	TRBD2	TGTGCCAGCAGTTTATTTGGACTAGCGGGAAGCTCCTACGAGCAGTACTTC	CASSLFGLAGSSYEQYF
many	TRBV5-1	TRBJ2-6	.	TGCGCCAGCAGCTCACAGGTTGGGGCCAACGTCCTGACTTTC	CASSSQVGANVLTF
few	TRBV11-2	TRBJ1-1	TRBD1	TGTGCCAGCAGCCGGACAGGAGGAGGAACTGAAGCTTTCTTT	CASSRTGGGTEAFF
.	TRBV3-1	TRBJ2-7	.	TGTGCCAGCAGCCAGGGACCGGGATGGGCCTACGAGCAGTACTTC	CASSQGPGWAYEQYF
many	TRBV29-1	TRBJ1-2	TRBD1	TGCAGCGTTCGGGCTGGACAGGGGAGCTATGGCTACACCTTC	CSVRAGQGSYGYTF
.	TRBV11-1	TRBJ1-1	.	TGTGCCAGCAGAAAGCATCTAGGGGACACGAACACTGAAGCTTTCTTT	CASRKHLGDTNTEAFF
many	TRBV2	TRBJ2-1	.	TGTGCCAGCAGCGTGAACGCCTACAATGAGCAGTTCTTC	CASSVNAYNEQFF
few	TRBV28	TRBJ2-2	TRBD2	TGTGCCAGCAGTTACTGGAGACTAGCGGGGGGTCCCGGGGAGCTGTTTTTT	CASSYWRLAGGPGELFF
many	TRBV19	TRBJ1-5	.	TGTGCCAGTAGTATAGATCTCGGGACACTTAATCAGCCCCAGCATTTT	CASSIDLGTLNQPQHF
many	TRBV18	TRBJ2-3	.	TGTGCCAGCTCACGAACCAGGCGGACTAGCACAGATACGCAGTATTTT	CASSRTRRTSTDTQYF
.	TRBV4-1	TRBJ1-1	TRBD1	TGCGCCAGCAGCCAAGCGGGGGACAGCCCAACCATGAACACTGAAGCTTTCTTT	CASSQAGDSPTMNTEAFF
.	TRBV12-3/TRBV12-4	TRBJ2-5	TRBD2	TGTGCCAGCAGTACTAACTTCCTAGCGGGAGAAGAGACCCAGTACTTC	CASSTNFLAGEETQYF
many	TRBV6-6	TRBJ1-4	TRBD1	TGTGCCAGCAGTTACTCGAGTGGACAGGGAGGATCTAATGAAAAACTGTTTTTT	CASSYSSGQGGSNEKLFF
many	TRBV7-2	TRBJ2-3	TRBD2	TGTGCCAGCAGCTCGGGACTAGGCAAAGATACGCAGTATTTT	CASSSGLGKDTQYF
many	TRBV27	TRBJ2-1	TRBD2	TGTGCCAGCAGTTTAACCAGCGGGAGCTTTGTGCCTGAGCAGTTCTTC	CASSLTSGSFVPEQFF
many	TRBV27	TRBJ1-3	TRBD1	TGTGCCAGCAGAGCCCTTGACAGGGGAGATGGAAACACCATATATTTT	CASRALDRGDGNTIYF
.	TRBV12-2	TRBJ2-5	.	TGTGCAAGTCGCTTCGGACGTGAAGAGACCCAGTACTTC	CASRFGREETQYF
few	TRBV11-3	TRBJ2-7	TRBD2	TGTGCCAGCAGCTTAGGGGGCACTAGCGGGGGAATTGAGCAGTACTTC	CASSLGGTSGGIEQYF
many	TRBV6-6	TRBJ1-1	.	TGTGCCAGCATTAGAGGAGGTTCGGACACTGAAGCTTTCTTT	CASIRGGSDTEAFF
many	TRBV5-1	TRBJ1-6	TRBD1	TGCGCCAGCAGCTTGGCCCCCCCAGGGGGTGGTTCACCCCTCCACTTT	CASSLAPPGGGSPLHF
many	TRBV19	TRBJ2-7	TRBD2	TGTGCCAGTAGTCTCTTAGCGGGTTACTCCTACGAGCAGTACTTC	CASSLLAGYSYEQYF
.	TRBV9	TRBJ2-5	.	TGTGCCAGCAGCGCAGCTCGGCAAGAGACCCAGTACTTC	CASSAARQETQYF
many	TRBV29-1	TRBJ2-5	.	TGCAGCGTCGATGGGACCAACCAAGAGACCCAGTACTTC	CSVDGTNQETQYF
few	TRBV19	TRBJ1-5	TRBD1	TGTGCCAGTAGGAGGACAGGGACGAATAGCAATCAGCCCCAGCATTTT	CASRRTGTNSNQPQHF
many	TRBV4-1	TRBJ2-5	TRBD2	TGCGCCAGCAGGGACCTAGCGGGCGAAGAGACCCAGTACTTC	CASRDLAGEETQYF
few	TRBV11-1	TRBJ2-2	TRBD1	TGTGCCAGCAGCTTAGCCGGGACAGGGGGATTCTACGGGGAGCTGTTTTTT	CASSLAGTGGFYGELFF
many	TRBV6-5	TRBJ1-5	.	TGTGCCAGCAGTTACTCGCAAACTAGGGGACAGCCCCAGCATTTT	CASSYSQTRGQPQHF
many	TRBV6-2/TRBV6-3	TRBJ2-1	TRBD2	TGTGCCAGCAGTCCGGACTTTCAACTAGCGGGGAAAGAGCAGTTCTTC	CASSPDFQLAGKEQFF
many	TRBV29-1	TRBJ2-2	.	TGCAGCGCAACGGGACTCTTGAACACCGGGGAGCTGTTTTTT	CSATGLLNTGELFF
many	TRBV18	TRBJ1-1	.	TGTGCCAGCTCACCACCAGGGGGGATGAACACTGAAGCTTTCTTT	CASSPPGGMNTEAFF
.	TRBV21-1	TRBJ1-5	.	TGTGCCAGCAGCAAAATGGGCAGCCGCAATCAGCCCCAGCATTTT	CASSKMGSRNQPQHF
.	TRBV7-2	TRBJ2-3	.	TGTGCCAGCAGCTTCCAAGATACGCAGTATTTT	CASSFQDTQYF
many	TRBV19	TRBJ1-2	TRBD1	TGTGCCAGTAGTACCTATTCCGGGACAGGGATTAACTATGGCTACACCTTC	CASSTYSGTGINYGYTF
many	TRBV5-5	TRBJ2-7	.	TGTGCCAGCAGCTTGGAGTACAGCTCCTACGAGCAGTACTTC	CASSLEYSSYEQYF
many	TRBV4-1	TRBJ2-2	.	TGCGCCAGCAGCCAAGGACAGCGAACCACCGGGGAGCTGTTTTTT	CASSQGQRTTGELFF
many	TRBV7-6	TRBJ2-3	TRBD2	TGTGCCAGCAGCCCGCGGGAGTTGGGCACAGATACGCAGTATTTT	CASSPRELGTDTQYF
few	TRBV5-4	TRBJ2-2	.	TGTGCCAGCAGCTTTATCCCCGGCGACACCGGGGAGCTGTTTTTT	CASSFIPGDTGELFF
.	TRBV9	TRBJ2-7	.	TGTGCCAGCAGCGTAGACGAGGGGCCCTACGAGCAGTACTTC	CASSVDEGPYEQYF
many	TRBV2	TRBJ2-2	.	TGTGCCAGCAGTGAAGTTAGAATCGGGGAGCTGTTTTTT	CASSEVRIGELFF
many	TRBV5-1	TRBJ1-5	.	TGCGCCAGCTCCCCGGTCCCTGGAGTATCGGATAGCAATCAGCCCCAGCATTTT	CASSPVPGVSDSNQPQHF
many	TRBV2	TRBJ2-7	.	TGTGCCAGCGGCCGGGAGATGAACGAGCAGTACTTC	CASGREMNEQYF